This T cell receptor beta chain was observed in a study of radiation and T cells in renal cell carcinoma. This clone came up once. Documented time point: baseline pretreatment blood. Treatment specified: 15 Gy SBRT to primary tumor, nephrectomy 4 weeks later. The CDR3 runs 15 residues. CDR1 SGHRS and CDR2 YFSETQ come from the germline V gene. Losses at the gene ends were 2 bases for V and 3 bases for J; bases not matched to a gene: 6. Sequencing used immunoSEQ multiplex PCR; TCRdb keeps in-frame clones, though not all of them. The sample includes 90,000 to 100,000 clones, 65% to 90% of them seen just once.

This sequence was found in a man in his forties or fifties with renal cell carcinoma. V usage is TRBV5-1 and J usage is TRBJ2-5; TRBD1 matches 8 bases. This specimen was blood, taken from a patient whose treatment included radiotherapy and nephrectomy. Here the CDR3 reads CASSFGPDREETQYF. CDR3 nucleotide sequence: TGCGCCAGCAGCTTCGGACCGGACAGGGAAGAGACCCAGTACTTC.